Reported below is one T cell receptor (beta chain). The antigen is unknown. Germline V gene lookup returns CDR1 SGHNT and CDR2 YENEEA. Trimming shortened V by 4 bases and J by 7 bases, and 17 bases separated the two germline ends. The CDR3 runs 14 residues. This sample stems from a study of T cells in Graves' hyperthyroidism and ophthalmopathy. Background on the study: Peripheral blood samples were taken at initial diagnosis, prior to any treatment. Study-level findings and limits: The blood repertoire included most of the expanded thyroid clonotypes above 0.001. A model using 13 V-J features told ophthalmopathy apart from stable hyperthyroidism.

Amplified TCR beta CDR3 regions came from RNA transcripts. With the HTBI primer set, the TCR CDR3 went through a first round of RT-PCR. Each CDR3 protein gets one entry after TCRdb re-called the multiplex PCR reads with MiXCR. In the table there are 600,000 or so distinct CDR3 sequences, 15% to 20% of which are singletons. J is TRBJ2-7 and V is TRBV11-3; D may match TRBD1 or TRBD2 (5 bases each). The source material was blood. The receptor's source is a woman aged 30 to 39 with Graves' hyperthyroidism. The CDR3 DNA is TGTGCCAGCAGCTCGGGACCGCCGACGTGGGAGCAGTACTTC. Translation: CASSSGPPTWEQYF.